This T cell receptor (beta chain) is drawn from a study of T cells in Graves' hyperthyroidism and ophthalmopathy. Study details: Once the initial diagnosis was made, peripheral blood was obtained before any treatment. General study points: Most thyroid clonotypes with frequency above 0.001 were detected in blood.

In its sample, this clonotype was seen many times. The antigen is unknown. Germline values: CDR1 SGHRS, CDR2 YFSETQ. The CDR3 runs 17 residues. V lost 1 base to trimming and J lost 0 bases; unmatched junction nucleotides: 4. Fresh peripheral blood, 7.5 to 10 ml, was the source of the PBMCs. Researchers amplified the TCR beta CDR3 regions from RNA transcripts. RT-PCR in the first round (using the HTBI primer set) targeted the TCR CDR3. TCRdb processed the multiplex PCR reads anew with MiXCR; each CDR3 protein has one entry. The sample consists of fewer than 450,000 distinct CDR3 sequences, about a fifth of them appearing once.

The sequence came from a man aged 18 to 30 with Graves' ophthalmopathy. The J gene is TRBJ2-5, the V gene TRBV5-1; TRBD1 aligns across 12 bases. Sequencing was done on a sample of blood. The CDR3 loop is CASSLPGTGGNQETQYF. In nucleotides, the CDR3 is TGCGCCAGCAGCTTGCCGGGGACAGGGGGCAACCAAGAGACCCAGTACTTC.